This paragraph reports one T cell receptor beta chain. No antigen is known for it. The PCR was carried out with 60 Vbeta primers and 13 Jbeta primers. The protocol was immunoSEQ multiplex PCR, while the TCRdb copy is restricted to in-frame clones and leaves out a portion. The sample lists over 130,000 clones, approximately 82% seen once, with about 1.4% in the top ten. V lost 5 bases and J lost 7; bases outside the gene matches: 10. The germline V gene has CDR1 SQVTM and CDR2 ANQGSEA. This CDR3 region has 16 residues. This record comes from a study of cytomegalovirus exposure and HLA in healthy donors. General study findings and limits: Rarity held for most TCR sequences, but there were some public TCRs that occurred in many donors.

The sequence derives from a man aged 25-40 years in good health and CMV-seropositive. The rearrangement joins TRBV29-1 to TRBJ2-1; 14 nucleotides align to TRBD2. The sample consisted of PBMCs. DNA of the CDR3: TGCAGCGTTCAAAAAGGGACTAGCGGGAGTAGAAATGAGCAGTTCTTC. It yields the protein CSVQKGTSGSRNEQFF.